This T cell receptor beta chain was observed in a study of cytomegalovirus exposure and HLA in healthy donors (dated by TCRdb to between 2016 and 2019). Background for the entire study: According to an earlier analysis of a few hundred of the donors, about 180 million T cells yielded roughly 110 million unique TCR beta sequences and around 280 Gb of sequence data. A separate validation cohort of over a hundred different subjects was used in addition to the roughly 670-subject first cohort. The study aimed to test whether cataloging public T cell receptors could reveal signatures of past pathogen exposure. All discovery cohort repertoires had been generated using a single sequencing platform. HLA typing covered class I and class II loci at four-digit resolution. High-throughput TCR immunosequencing, statistical association of individual TCRs with disease status, and machine learning were combined to predict cytomegalovirus infection status. The genetic ancestry cluster associated with self-reported Caucasian donors included 81% of the 350 to 500 genotyped donors. About 300 gigabases of sequencing data and 75 million to 85 million unique TCR sequences made up an early release that covered some 640 HLA-typed donors. Genome-wide SNP genotypes for about 55% of the 666 donors were used in a later genetic analysis, which treated that subset as a discovery cohort. Donor age, sex, ethnicity and CMV serostatus were compiled together with the repertoire data. To decide whether each TCR beta V gene segment behaved as functional or pseudogenic, an earlier analysis of some 580 of the donors relied on high-throughput TCR beta sequencing. Rather than using new phenotypic data, the later analysis identified candidate immune exposures from TCR beta sequences and from how often those sequences occurred across donors. The T cell repertoires of about 700 subjects were profiled by immunosequencing and related to cytomegalovirus serostatus. About five DR-DQ haplotypes were treated as single units for association and clustering because of strong linkage in the cohort. Among some 400 genotyped donors of the cohort, an average of about 240,000 unique TCR beta nucleotide sequences was sequenced per donor, of which about 19% were non-productive. Typing coverage differed by locus: A, B, C, DRB1 and DQB1 were typed in about 629-640 donors, DQA1 in about 550, DPA1 in nearly 610, and DPB1 in 450 to 490. To study patterns of TCR occurrence, a later analysis re-analyzed previously published TCR beta repertoires from several hundred donors and added high-resolution HLA genotyping.

Findings and caveats that apply to the study as a whole: Presence/absence analyses assumed roughly uniform sequencing depth across donors, an assumption that may not hold. In a later analysis, HLA-associated TCR beta chains showed more clonal expansion and lower generation probabilities than non-associated chains that were equally common. The classifier was reported to diagnose cytomegalovirus status with high specificity and sensitivity in both the original cohort and the validation cohort. A later analysis associated about 17,000 TCR beta sequences with specific HLA alleles at a false discovery rate of 0.05. A further reported finding was that TCR beta sequences accurately predicted the HLA-A and HLA-B alleles for most subjects in the first cohort. In a later analysis, several top co-occurrence clusters were reported to appear linked to parvovirus B19, influenza, CMV and Epstein-Barr virus. A cluster of highly shared sequence variants was judged likely to be a technical artifact of the sequencing pipeline. Assigning TCR associations to individual alleles was difficult when HLA alleles, especially DR and DQ, strongly co-occurred. Linkage disequilibrium might explain the correlated functional status among segregating V segments, but an unknown experimental factor could not be ruled out. The authors suggested that the approach could potentially be extended to other disease states and immunological phenotypes. A later genetic analysis reported fewer N-insertions in productive TCRs among donors in an Asian-associated ancestry cluster than the approximately 700-donor mean. Three of the identified cytomegalovirus-associated TCR beta chains were confirmed in vitro to be specific for cytomegalovirus antigens. A later analysis found that TCR association rates varied across HLA loci, with DRB1 alleles showing the most associated TCRs and HLA-C alleles the fewest. HLA typing was unavailable for some donors at each locus, so association tests used only the typed subset. Across donors, most TCR sequences were observed very rarely, whereas some public TCRs were present in many individuals. Because the 87-base-pair reads could not distinguish some IMGT-functional V segments, including TRBV6-2 and TRBV6-3, those segments were excluded. In this cohort, only TCR beta chains were sequenced, and detectable features were limited by the absence of alpha or paired-chain data. An earlier analysis of roughly 570 of the donors showed that most TCR beta V segments appeared in productive rearrangements either about 87% or about 30% of the time, which broadly matched IMGT annotations. Because counts were too low, roughly 18 rarely observed V segments, including chromosome 9 orphons, were left out of the earlier analysis of 587 of the donors. In a later genetic analysis, a missense DCLRE1C variant was associated with V-gene and J-gene trimming of TCR beta chains, and the association was replicated in an independent cohort. A later analysis found that most CMV-associated TCR beta chains appeared HLA-restricted, with HLA associations seemingly driven largely by CMV exposure. The study listed approximately 160 TCR beta chains as associated with cytomegalovirus. The only immune exposure information available for the cohort was CMV serostatus.

This clone was picked up a small number of times. The clone's antigen remains unknown. Nothing much larger sits one base from this clone, and base qualities are not available. The cohort was made up of 500 to 800 healthy bone marrow donors. Cohort members were all nominally healthy when sampled, although unrecorded immune exposures were likely present. The donor tested CMV seropositive, placing the donor among the 290 or so seropositive members of the cohort. A peripheral blood sample was provided by each donor, and peripheral blood mononuclear cells were used for TCR beta sequencing. Genomic DNA was extracted from the blood cell samples with the Qiagen DNeasy Blood Extraction Kit. The CDR3 covers 12 residues, taking in both the cysteine and the phenylalanine. Only the CDR3 portion is preserved as DNA: 36 bases, with reading frame beginning at the first base. Trimming at the junction amounts to 7 bases on V and 2 bases on J, and the germline ends lie 12 bases apart. The germline V gene provides CDR1 SQVTM and CDR2 ANQGSEA.

Receptor amplification or capture employed the immunoSEQ multiplex PCR assay. The multiplex PCR relied on a mix of 60 forward primers for TCR Vbeta segments and 13 reverse primers for TCR Jbeta segments. The CDR3 region of rearranged TCR beta genes was amplified from genomic DNA with a multiplex PCR assay. The amplified TCR beta libraries were sequenced on the Illumina HiSeq System as 87-base-pair reads. As for how the authors treated the data: In a later analysis, 70 million to 95 million unique TCR beta chains were counted across the approximately 640 repertoires, and roughly 11 million of these chains were shared by at least two donors. Raw reads were error-corrected and collapsed into unique sequences by a nearest-neighbor algorithm in which closely related sequences were merged to remove PCR and sequencing errors. Alignment of CDR3 sequences to IMGT reference sequences was used to assign V, D and J gene segments. For a sequence to be retained, a match of at least six nucleotides was required to both a V gene segment and a J gene segment. A rearrangement was called productive if the CDR3 had no stop codons and remained in frame with V and J, and every other rearrangement was called non-productive. CDR3 was defined by IMGT convention, running from the second conserved V-encoded cysteine to the conserved J-encoded phenylalanine. Sequences without an unambiguous match to a single V gene segment were excluded from the earlier analysis of almost 600 of the donors. In an earlier analysis of about 590 of the donors, a V segment was called functional when productive rearrangements were above 56.7%, and segregating when the standard deviation between donors exceeded 5%. A statistical classification framework was built for diagnosing cytomegalovirus status from the catalog of TCR beta chain sequences. In a later analysis, TCR nucleotide sequences were compared against IMGT/GENE-DB human TR gene sequences so that V and J genes could be assigned. The TCRdist pipeline was used in a later analysis to assign CDR3 sequences and most-parsimonious VDJ recombination scenarios. In a later analysis, each TCR beta chain was defined by its CDR3 amino acid sequence together with its V-gene family, and reads without a unique V-gene family were excluded. In a later analysis, 450 to 600 highly shared, low-generation-probability nucleotide sequences were removed to address suspected cross-contamination and a sequencing artifact. For each public chain, a later analysis derived a clonal expansion index from normalized ranks of inferred template counts within each repertoire. Generation probabilities in a later analysis came from a VDJ recombination model fitted to out-of-frame rearrangements, and those results were checked against IGoR. A later analysis scored TCR-TCR, TCR-HLA and TCR-CMV co-occurrence with hypergeometric tests, applying a repertoire-size bias correction to TCR pairs. To estimate false discovery rates, a later analysis permuted the HLA or CMV assignments 20 times. In a later analysis, co-occurring TCRs were grouped using DBSCAN, with TCRdist sequence similarity added in when clustering inside HLA-allele-positive subsets. Repertoires with fewer than 30,000 or more than 120,000 public chains, plus five repertoires with anomalous nucleotide sharing, were excluded from co-occurrence clustering. In its TCRdb copy, this immuneACCESS table keeps in-frame sequences only and misses some clones. Where compared with another copy, unresolved V genes explain less than half of these, and the others have no known cause. V, J and clone size reflect that table, while D and trimming were determined from the DNA. This sample comprises under 200,000 clones, roughly 80% of them detected only once. 6.3% of the sample comes from the top ten.

The sequencing sample was made of PBMCs. The clonotype was recovered from a man in his forties in good health and CMV-seropositive. Recombination joined TRBV29-1 with TRBJ2-7, and the D gene may be TRBD1, 6 bases matching. The CDR3 region: CSARDTPYEQYF. The sequenced DNA is TGCAGCGCCCGGGACACGCCCTACGAGCAGTACTTC.